The 13 T cell receptor beta chains listed next were all sequenced from one sample in a study of CD8 T cells in ankylosing spondylitis. TCRdb recomputed calls from the 5' RACE reads with MiXCR, one row per CDR3 protein. This table holds about 140,000 distinct CDR3 sequences, roughly 7.7% found once. The specimen was synovial fluid, either unsorted or a sorted T cell fraction (not recorded which). The receptors were sampled from a male donor with ankylosing spondylitis.

This clonotype was seen only a few times. The chain joins TRBV20-1 to TRBJ2-5; D ambiguous. V was cut by 5 bases and J by 5 bases, with 9 bases left in between. There are 11 residues in the CDR3. Germline CDR1 and CDR2: DFQATT and SNEGSKA (reference sequence). The CDR3 spells CSASHGETQYF. The CDR3 DNA is TGCAGTGCTTCACACGGGGAGACCCAGTACTTC.

There are a few counts of this clonotype. J is TRBJ2-7 and V is TRBV7-9; TRBD1 agrees at 8 bases. Germline-derived CDR1 and CDR2 are SEHNR and FQNEAQ (reference sequence). The junction had 13 bases not matched to a gene; V was cut back by 8 bases and J by 7 bases. The CDR3 covers 14 residues. CDR3 in DNA: TGTGCCAGCTCTTCGGGACAGGAGGCGGGGGAGCAGTACTTC. Protein: CASSSGQEAGEQYF.

The table lists this clonotype with a few counts. This sequence joins TRBV6-5 and TRBJ1-6; D is perhaps TRBD1 (5 bases). Germline V gene lookup returns CDR1 MNHEY and CDR2 SVGAGI. The V end lost 2 bases, the J end lost 11 bases, and 10 bases lay between the germline ends. The CDR3 is 13 amino acids. In DNA, the CDR3 is TGTGCCAGCAGTTACGGGCAGGGAACACCCCTCCACTTT. This encodes CASSYGQGTPLHF.

In its sample, this clonotype was seen a few times. The chain has TRBV5-4 and TRBJ2-1, with D perhaps assigned TRBD1 or TRBD2 (6 bases each). The CDR3 extends over 12 amino acids. Germline V lookup: CDR1 SGHNT, CDR2 YYREEE (reference sequence). Deletions cut 5 bases from V and 9 bases from J, with 12 bases between. This chain's CDR3 is CASSLRDTEQFF. For the CDR3, the DNA is TGTGCCAGCAGTTTGCGGGACACTGAGCAGTTCTTC.

This clonotype was counted ten times or more. The V and J genes are TRBV7-6 and TRBJ2-2; no firm D call. The CDR3 has 13 residues. Germline-derived CDR1 and CDR2 are SGHVS and FNYEAQ. The germline V and J ends were trimmed by 2 bases and 5 bases, with 6 bases remaining between them. The CDR3 loop is CASSLSRTGELFF. CDR3 nucleotide sequence: TGTGCCAGCAGCTTATCCCGGACCGGGGAGCTGTTTTTT.

This clonotype was seen a handful of times. The rearrangement links TRBV20-1 to TRBJ2-7; 10 nucleotides agree with TRBD2. The CDR3 has 14 amino acids. Germline-derived CDR1 and CDR2 are DFQATT and SNEGSKA (reference sequence). The V and J ends lost 3 bases and 2 bases, in that order; junction bases with no gene match: 4. The CDR3 bases are TGCAGTGCTAGGTTAGCGGGAGGCCCCTACGAGCAGTACTTC. This gives the protein CSARLAGGPYEQYF.

This clonotype appeared many times. At one end the junction does not follow the germline gene, possibly because of a read error. CDR3 in amino acids: CASSLRNLAGGGIF. In DNA, the CDR3 is TGTGCCAGCAGCTTAAGAAACCTAGCGGGGGGGGGGATCTTC. V usage is TRBV7-8 and J usage is TRBJ2-1; TRBD2 agrees at 12 bases. CDR1 is SGHVS, CDR2 FQNEAQ, per germline. The CDR3 runs 14 residues.

This clonotype was seen repeatedly, ten times or more. The rearrangement uses TRBV2 and TRBJ2-7, with 9 nucleotides matching TRBD1. Germline V gene sequence: CDR1 SNHLY, CDR2 FYNNEI. J gave up 4 bases and V 5 bases, and 6 bases lay outside the gene matches. The CDR3 has 14 residues. The CDR3 loop reads CASSPQTGGYEQYF. CDR3 in DNA: TGTGCCAGCAGTCCTCAGACAGGGGGGTACGAGCAGTACTTC. The full variable domain, completed using reference TRBV2 and TRBJ2-7, is EPEVTQTPSHQVTQMGQEVILRCVPISNHLYFYWYRQILGQKVEFLVSFYNNEISEKSEIFDDQFSVERPDGSNFTLKIRSTKLEDSAMYFCASSPQTGGYEQYFGPGTRLTVT.

This clonotype occurred a few times. This chain connects TRBV20-1 to TRBJ1-6; TRBD1 might be the D (6 bases). CDR1 and CDR2 (germline): DFQATT, SNEGSKA (reference sequence). This CDR3 comprises 16 residues. Trimming left V 0 bases short and J 7 bases short, with 16 bases between. The DNA of the CDR3 is TGCAGTGCTAGAGATGGGGGGGCGGTGGGCAATTCACCCCTCCACTTT. This encodes CSARDGGAVGNSPLHF.

This clonotype has ten or more counts. V and J are TRBV6-1 and TRBJ1-2, with 7 bases lining up with TRBD1. This CDR3 region has 13 residues. J gave up 3 bases and V 5 bases, and 3 bases lay outside the gene matches. CDR1 is MNHNS, CDR2 SASEGT, per germline. CDR3 nucleotide sequence: TGTGCCAGCAGTAGAAGGGGGCACTATGGCTACACCTTC. As protein: CASSRRGHYGYTF.

This clonotype was seen only a few times. This chain uses TRBV18 with TRBJ1-5; D unresolved. The V gene's germline CDR1 is KGHSH and CDR2 LQKENI. V was clipped by 3 bases and J by 4 bases, with 7 bases between them. CDR3 length: 13 residues. The CDR3 nucleotides are TGTGCCAGCTCACCCATGGCGAATCAGCCCCAGCATTTT. It codes for CASSPMANQPQHF.

This clonotype was seen repeatedly, ten times or more. J is TRBJ2-1 and V is TRBV27; TRBD2 aligns across 11 bases. This CDR3 has 16 amino acids. V was pared by 5 bases and J by 4 bases, with 7 bases of the junction left unmatched. Germline-derived CDR1 and CDR2 are MNHEY and SMNVEV (reference sequence). CDR3 coding DNA: TGTGCCAGCAGTATTAACCTAGCGGGGGGATACAATGAGCAGTTCTTC. It yields the protein CASSINLAGGYNEQFF.

There are many counts of this clonotype. This rearrangement joins TRBV2 to TRBJ2-3, with 13 bases that match TRBD2. CDR1 SNHLY and CDR2 FYNNEI come from the germline V gene. V was clipped by 5 bases and J by 7 bases; unmatched bases: 6. The CDR3 sequence is 15 residues long. The CDR3 loop is CASSSTSGGANTQYF. The CDR3 DNA is TGTGCCAGCAGTTCCACTAGCGGGGGGGCCAATACGCAGTATTTT.